The 32 T cell receptor beta chains reported below all come from one sample, sequenced in a study of cytomegalovirus exposure and HLA in healthy donors. The PCR had 60 Vbeta and 13 Jbeta primers. Repertoires were generated with immunoSEQ multiplex PCR, while TCRdb's copy carries only in-frame clones and drops some. The data show some 130,000 clones, with 75% to 90% seen just once and 2% to 3% held by the top ten. Sequenced input: PBMCs. The receptors derive from a man aged 25-40 years in good health and CMV-seronegative.

The gene calls are TRBV10-3 and TRBJ2-1, with a tentative D call TRBD2 (7 bases). The V end lost 3 bases, the J end lost 7 bases, and 13 bases lay between the germline ends. The CDR3 covers 14 residues. The V gene's germline CDR1 is ENHRY and CDR2 SYGVKD. Here the CDR3 reads CAISDGGRGNEQFF. The CDR3 nucleotides read TGTGCCATCAGTGACGGGGGGCGGGGGAATGAGCAGTTCTTC.

This clone was counted only a few times. The chain recombines TRBV19 with TRBJ1-1, with 9 bases identical to TRBD1. Germline lookup yields CDR1 LNHDA and CDR2 SQIVND (reference sequence). With V trimmed by 7 bases and J by 0 bases, 6 bases remained unmatched. The CDR3 has 15 residues. CDR3 sequence: CASKQDRGLNTEAFF. The CDR3 region has the DNA TGTGCCAGTAAGCAGGACAGGGGTTTGAACACTGAAGCTTTCTTT.

This sequence joins TRBV27 and TRBJ2-6, with D unresolved. Trimming took 6 bases from V and 1 from J, leaving 4 bases between them. The CDR3 totals 13 residues. Germline V lookup: CDR1 MNHEY, CDR2 SMNVEV (reference sequence). The CDR3 nucleotides read TGTGCCAGCAGCCTTTCTGGGGCCAACGTCCTGACTTTC. This encodes CASSLSGANVLTF.

This clone has a handful of counts. The chain combines TRBV5-1 with TRBJ1-5; D is unresolved. The CDR3 runs 14 residues. Germline V gene sequence: CDR1 SGHRS, CDR2 YFSETQ. The V and J ends lost 4 bases and 0 bases respectively, with 8 bases between them. The CDR3 protein is CASSAPYSNQPQHF. Written as DNA, the CDR3 is TGCGCCAGCAGCGCGCCGTATAGCAATCAGCCCCAGCATTTT. The full variable domain, with the rest looked up from reference TRBV5-1 and TRBJ1-5, is KAGVTQTPRYLIKTRGQQVTLSCSPISGHRSVSWYQQTPGQGLQFLFEYFSETQRNKGNFPGRFSGRQFSNSRSEMNVSTLELGDSALYLCASSAPYSNQPQHFGDGTRLSIL.

V usage is TRBV6-5 and J usage is TRBJ1-5; D call uncertain. In germline, CDR1 is MNHEY, CDR2 SVGAGI. Deletions cut 4 bases from V and 2 bases from J, with 9 bases between. This CDR3 contains 14 residues. CDR3 bases: TGTGCCAGCAGTTCGTCACGAGGCAATCAGCCCCAGCATTTT. Encoded protein: CASSSSRGNQPQHF.

The gene calls are TRBV5-4 and TRBJ1-2; 9 positions match TRBD1. V gave up 4 bases and J gave up 7 bases; unmatched junction bases: 23. The germline V gene encodes CDR1 SGHNT and CDR2 YYREEE (reference sequence). This CDR3 comprises 19 residues. As DNA, the CDR3 is TGTGCCAGCAGCACCATTGTCAGGACAGGGGATCGAGGGCGACGTGGCTACACCTTC. It translates to CASSTIVRTGDRGRRGYTF. Together with reference TRBV5-4 and TRBJ1-2, the CDR3 gives the full variable domain: ETGVTQSPTHLIKTRGQQVTLRCSSQSGHNTVSWYQQALGQGPQFIFQYYREEENGRGNFPPRFSGLQFPNYSSELNVNALELDDSALYLCASSTIVRTGDRGRRGYTFGSGTRLTVV.

The CDR3 sequence: CASSLTGQGTEINYGYTF. CDR3 nucleotides: TGTGCCAGCAGCCTTACGGGACAGGGCACGGAAATAAACTATGGCTACACCTTC. The chain recombines TRBV9 with TRBJ1-2; 9 bases align to TRBD1. The germline V gene encodes CDR1 SGDLS and CDR2 YYNGEE. After removal of 4 bases from V and 2 bases from J, the junction contained 15 bases not matched to a gene. This CDR3 has 18 amino acids.

The rearrangement joins TRBV29-1 to TRBJ1-1; unclear D gene. Germline V gene data show CDR1 as SQVTM and CDR2 as ANQGSEA. The CDR3 totals 14 residues. V gave up 7 bases and J gave up 10 bases, with 25 bases separating them. CDR3 amino acids: CSAKPKTEVLPAFF. DNA for the CDR3: TGCAGCGCCAAGCCAAAAACCGAGGTACTGCCAGCTTTCTTT. The whole variable domain, filled in from reference TRBV29-1 and TRBJ1-1, reads SAVISQKPSRDICQRGTSLTIQCQVDSQVTMMFWYRQQPGQSLTLIATANQGSEATYESGFVIDKFPISRPNLTFSTLTVSNMSPEDSSIYLCSAKPKTEVLPAFFGQGTRLTVV.

The rearrangement joins TRBV19 to TRBJ2-1, with 13 nucleotides matching TRBD2. In germline, CDR1 is LNHDA, CDR2 SQIVND (reference sequence). V was clipped by 2 bases and J by 7 bases; unmatched bases: 2. The CDR3 is 15 amino acids. The CDR3, as DNA: TGTGCCAGTAGTATATGGACTAGCGGGAGTAATGAGCAGTTCTTC. The encoded protein is CASSIWTSGSNEQFF.

V is TRBV28 and J is TRBJ2-3; D perhaps matches TRBD2 (6 bases). The CDR3 runs to 16 residues. The germline V gene has CDR1 MDHEN and CDR2 SYDVKM. The germline V and J ends were trimmed by 4 bases and 0 bases, with 14 bases remaining between them. CDR3 loop: CASSWGSGTSTDTQYF. In DNA, the CDR3 is TGTGCCAGCAGTTGGGGTAGCGGTACGAGCACAGATACGCAGTATTTT.

The V call is TRBV29-1, the J call TRBJ1-3; D is unclear. V lost 7 bases, J lost 4 bases, and 11 bases lay in between. The CDR3 has 12 residues. CDR1 SQVTM and CDR2 ANQGSEA come from the germline V gene. The CDR3 loop reads CSARVSGNTIYF. CDR3 DNA: TGCAGCGCGAGGGTCTCCGGAAACACCATATATTTT.

J is TRBJ2-7 and V is TRBV7-2; 8 bases agree with TRBD1. The germline gives CDR1 SGHTA, CDR2 FQGNSA. With 6 bases clipped from V and 6 bases from J, the junction kept 7 bases outside the gene matches. The CDR3 covers 13 residues. The CDR3 spells CASRPGGLGEQYF. The CDR3 nucleotides are TGTGCCAGCAGACCAGGGGGCCTCGGCGAGCAGTACTTC.

This clone occurred once. The rearrangement links TRBV4-1 to TRBJ2-3, with 9 bases matching TRBD2. The V and J ends lost 2 bases and 0 bases, in that order; junction bases with no gene match: 6. Per germline, CDR1 MGHRA and CDR2 YSYEKL. The CDR3 is 17 amino acids. CDR3 coding DNA: TGCGCCAGCAGCCAACTCAGACTAGCGGTGAGCACAGATACGCAGTATTTT. As protein: CASSQLRLAVSTDTQYF.

The rearrangement joins TRBV7-9 to TRBJ2-1; D perhaps matches TRBD1 (7 bases). Trimming took off 4 bases at V and 4 bases at J, with 20 bases between the two ends. This CDR3 spans 17 amino acids. The V gene's germline CDR1 is SEHNR and CDR2 FQNEAQ (reference sequence). The CDR3 nucleotides are TGTGCCAGCAGCTCCCAGGGGGGCCGCATGTTATACAATGAGCAGTTCTTC. It yields the protein CASSSQGGRMLYNEQFF.

V is TRBV19 and J is TRBJ2-2; D is possibly TRBD1 (6 bases). Trimming stripped 3 bases from V and 0 bases from J, with 8 bases between. Germline V gene data show CDR1 as LNHDA and CDR2 as SQIVND (reference sequence). This CDR3 region has 15 residues. CDR3 sequence (DNA): TGTGCCAGTAGTATCGACAGGTCGAACACCGGGGAGCTGTTTTTT. Translated: CASSIDRSNTGELFF.

This chain uses TRBV30 with TRBJ2-3; TRBD2 matches at 7 bases. Per the germline V gene, CDR1 is GTSNPN and CDR2 is SVGIG (reference sequence). J was trimmed by 4 bases and V by 4 bases; bases with no gene match: 8. This CDR3 has 14 amino acids. CDR3: CAWTASGGADTQYF. In DNA, the CDR3 is TGTGCCTGGACGGCTAGCGGAGGGGCAGATACGCAGTATTTT.

This clone was picked up a small number of times. The rearrangement links TRBV4-1 to TRBJ1-1, with 8 bases that match TRBD1. Germline values: CDR1 MGHRA, CDR2 YSYEKL. The CDR3 loop spans 15 amino acids. The J segment lost 4 bases and the V segment lost 4 bases, leaving 8 bases of the junction unmatched. The CDR3 protein is CASSRGQGARTEAFF. Written as DNA, the CDR3 is TGCGCCAGCAGCCGGGGGCAGGGGGCGCGCACTGAAGCTTTCTTT.

This clone was observed a single time. The chain couples TRBV6-6 to TRBJ2-1; TRBD1 might be the D (6 bases). Looked up from germline, CDR1 is MNHNY and CDR2 is SVGAGI (reference sequence). The CDR3 extends over 13 amino acids. Trimming shortened V by 4 bases and J by 7 bases, and 11 bases separated the two germline ends. The CDR3 is CASSSLQGNEQFF. The CDR3 DNA follows: TGTGCCAGCAGTTCCCTCCAGGGGAATGAGCAGTTCTTC.

The rearrangement uses TRBV5-1 and TRBJ2-1; 14 bases line up with TRBD2. Germline V gives CDR1 SGHRS, CDR2 YFSETQ. The CDR3 runs to 16 residues. Unmatched junction bases numbered 6, after V lost 1 base and J lost 9 bases. CDR3 protein: CASSLSGLAGVGEQFF. CDR3 sequence (DNA): TGCGCCAGCAGCTTGTCGGGACTAGCGGGAGTGGGTGAGCAGTTCTTC.

The chain has TRBV28 and TRBJ2-5, with 12 bases aligning to TRBD1. The junction had 9 bases not matched to a gene; V was cut back by 3 bases and J by 4 bases. The CDR3 totals 17 residues. Germline loops: CDR1 MDHEN, CDR2 SYDVKM. The CDR3 loop reads CASSFRDRGLLRETQYF. CDR3 bases: TGTGCCAGCAGTTTCCGGGACAGGGGGCTGTTGAGAGAGACCCAGTACTTC.

The V gene is TRBV10-3, the J gene TRBJ1-5; perhaps TRBD1 as D (6 bases). V was pared by 2 bases and J by 6 bases, with 11 bases between. Germline-derived CDR1 and CDR2 are ENHRY and SYGVKD. CDR3 length: 14 amino acids. CDR3: CAISETGSIQPQHF. Here the CDR3 DNA reads TGTGCCATCAGTGAGACAGGGTCTATTCAGCCCCAGCATTTT.

This chain uses TRBV19 with TRBJ2-7; 10 nucleotides match TRBD2. The V and J ends lost 5 bases and 1 base, in that order; junction bases with no gene match: 5. The CDR3 consists of 15 residues. CDR1 is LNHDA, CDR2 SQIVND, per germline (reference sequence). The CDR3 loop is CASSSGLAVSYEQYF. CDR3 in DNA: TGTGCCAGTAGTTCCGGACTAGCGGTTTCCTACGAGCAGTACTTC.

This chain uses TRBV10-2 with TRBJ1-5; D might be TRBD1 (5 bases). V lost 10 bases and J lost 9, with 19 bases in between. The CDR3 is 13 residues long. Germline lookup yields CDR1 WSHSY and CDR2 SAAADI. The CDR3 region is CATSGPSEGPQHF. The CDR3, as DNA: TGCGCCACGTCGGGACCTAGCGAAGGGCCCCAGCATTTT.

This chain links TRBV30 with TRBJ1-3, with D uncertain. Per the germline V gene, CDR1 is GTSNPN and CDR2 is SVGIG (reference sequence). The CDR3 extends over 13 amino acids. V was clipped by 5 bases and J by 0 bases, with 8 bases between them. The CDR3 region has the DNA TGTGCCTGGGAGACGGGCTCTGGAAACACCATATATTTT. This sequence encodes CAWETGSGNTIYF.

The chain joins TRBV7-8 to TRBJ1-1, with D unclear. Germline V gene lookup returns CDR1 SGHVS and CDR2 FQNEAQ. V was shortened by 0 bases and J by 0 bases, with 8 bases between the two germline ends. The CDR3 covers 15 residues. DNA for the CDR3: TGTGCCAGCAGCTTAGCGCGGCAGTTGAACACTGAAGCTTTCTTT. Translated: CASSLARQLNTEAFF.

The genes are TRBV6-1 and TRBJ2-1; D unclear. V was trimmed by 0 bases and J by 0 bases, leaving 3 bases between them. The CDR3 is 14 residues long. The germline V gene encodes CDR1 MNHNS and CDR2 SASEGT. CDR3 bases: TGTGCCAGCAGTGAAGCGAGCTCCTACAATGAGCAGTTCTTC. This codes for CASSEASSYNEQFF.

The chain combines TRBV5-5 with TRBJ1-1; TRBD1 might be the D (5 bases). The CDR3 runs to 16 residues. The V gene's germline CDR1 is SGHKS and CDR2 YYEKEE (reference sequence). V was shortened by 4 bases and J by 1 base, with 17 bases between the two germline ends. The CDR3 loop reads CASSLPGGAGNTEAFF. For the CDR3, the DNA is TGTGCCAGCAGCCTGCCGGGAGGGGCCGGGAACACTGAAGCTTTCTTT.

The V gene is TRBV7-8, the J gene TRBJ2-3, with 7 bases that match TRBD1. The ends lost 1 base at V and 0 bases at J; junction bases unmatched: 4. The CDR3 contains 16 residues. Germline CDR1 SGHVS, CDR2 FQNEAQ. This chain's CDR3 is CASSLDRDRSTDTQYF. CDR3 bases: TGTGCCAGCAGCTTAGATCGGGACAGAAGCACAGATACGCAGTATTTT.

V is TRBV5-1 and J is TRBJ2-2; 9 bases map to TRBD1. Germline V CDR1 and CDR2: SGHRS, YFSETQ. This CDR3 has 15 amino acids. The V and J ends lost 3 bases and 4 bases, in that order; junction bases with no gene match: 4. The CDR3 DNA sequence: TGCGCCAGCAGCTCACAGGGGGCGGCCACCGGGGAGCTGTTTTTT. Translating it yields CASSSQGAATGELFF.

In this sample, this clone turned up a few times. The V and J genes are TRBV4-3 and TRBJ2-1; 7 positions agree with TRBD2. After removal of 0 bases from V and 1 base from J, the junction contained 3 bases not matched to a gene. Germline CDR1 reads LGHNA; CDR2 reads YSLEER. There are 16 residues in the CDR3. The CDR3 nucleotides are TGCGCCAGCAGCCAAGAAGGGAGGGTATCCTACAATGAGCAGTTCTTC. It encodes CASSQEGRVSYNEQFF.

V usage is TRBV27 and J usage is TRBJ1-3, with D tentatively TRBD1 (5 bases). Germline-derived CDR1 and CDR2 are MNHEY and SMNVEV (reference sequence). Trimming shortened V by 5 bases and J by 1 base, and 12 bases separated the two germline ends. This CDR3 is 15 amino acids long. The chain's CDR3 is CASSPRRGSGNTIYF. DNA for the CDR3: TGTGCCAGCAGTCCTCGTCGGGGGTCTGGAAACACCATATATTTT.

This clone was recorded a few times. The chain is built from TRBV6-5 and TRBJ2-7; TRBD2 might be the D (7 bases). V was clipped by 2 bases and J by 5 bases, with 16 bases between them. Per germline, CDR1 MNHEY and CDR2 SVGAGI. The CDR3 is 15 residues long. The CDR3 DNA reads TGTGCCAGCAGTTACAGCGGGATAAGGGGGGACGAGCAGTACTTC. Encoded protein: CASSYSGIRGDEQYF.